Shown below are 32 T cell receptor beta chains from a single sample sequenced in a study of blood T cell repertoires in COVID-19. Libraries were prepared by immunoSEQ multiplex PCR; TCRdb keeps only in-frame clonotypes and omits some of them. The repertoire consists of 250,000 to 300,000 clones, with roughly nine tenths occurring once and the leading ten covering about an eighth. Material for sequencing was peripheral blood. The receptors derive from a woman aged 25-40 years with COVID-19, enrolled during active disease.

V and J are TRBV12-3 or TRBV12-4 and TRBJ2-1; no clear D gene. Between the trimmed V and J ends, which lost 7 bases and 9 bases, there was a span of 13 bases. The length of the CDR3 is 12 residues. CDR3 amino acids: CASKTLSFEQFF. DNA for the CDR3: TGTGCCAGCAAAACGTTGAGCTTTGAGCAGTTCTTC.

Here the CDR3 DNA reads TGCAGCGTTGAAGATCAGGGGACAGGGAGAGCCTACGAGCAGTACTTC. Translated, it gives CSVEDQGTGRAYEQYF. This chain links TRBV29-1 with TRBJ2-7, with 9 bases identical to TRBD1. CDR3 length equals 16 residues. The V gene end was trimmed by 0 bases and the J gene end by 2 bases; junction bases not matched to a gene: 8. The germline CDR1 and CDR2 sequences are SQVTM and ANQGSEA.

This chain joins TRBV6-1 and TRBJ2-2, with D perhaps matching TRBD1 (6 bases). V was shortened by 2 bases and J by 1 base, with 11 bases between the two germline ends. The CDR3 has 16 amino acids. The germline V gene encodes CDR1 MNHNS and CDR2 SASEGT. The CDR3 protein is CASSEPDSLNTGELFF. DNA for the CDR3: TGTGCCAGCAGTGAACCGGACAGCCTGAACACCGGGGAGCTGTTTTTT.

The chain recombines TRBV7-9 with TRBJ2-7; 7 bases align to TRBD2. The CDR3 covers 15 residues. Germline-derived CDR1 and CDR2 are SEHNR and FQNEAQ (reference sequence). CDR3 coding DNA: TGTGCGCCAGGGAGGGGAGGACGAGCCGCCTACGAGCAGTACTTC. Amino acids: CAPGRGGRAAYEQYF.

The chain is built from TRBV5-4 and TRBJ2-7, with TRBD2 matching over 14 bases. The CDR3 contains 15 residues. The V gene's germline CDR1 is SGHNT and CDR2 YYREEE (reference sequence). J gave up 6 bases and V 0 bases, and 2 bases lay outside the gene matches. The CDR3: CASSLGTSGGSEQYF. The CDR3 coding sequence is TGTGCCAGCAGCTTGGGGACTAGCGGGGGGTCCGAGCAGTACTTC.

The V call is TRBV2, the J call TRBJ2-5, with TRBD2 as a possible D gene (7 bases). With 9 bases removed from V and 4 bases from J, the gap between germline ends came to 21 bases. Germline V CDR1 and CDR2: SNHLY, FYNNEI. The CDR3 has 15 amino acids. The CDR3 DNA reads as TGTGCCAGGTCTGTGGTCGCGGGGGCTGGAGAGACCCAGTACTTC. It yields the protein CARSVVAGAGETQYF.

CDR3 coding DNA: TGTGCCAGCAGCTTGGGGGGGGAGTCACCCCTCCACTTT. Its translation is CASSLGGESPLHF. The chain links TRBV5-4 to TRBJ1-6; D may be TRBD1 (5 bases). CDR3 length equals 13 residues. Germline CDR1 and CDR2: SGHNT and YYREEE (reference sequence). V lost 0 bases and J lost 10, with 8 bases in between. The full variable domain, its missing parts supplied by reference TRBV5-4 and TRBJ1-6, is ETGVTQSPTHLIKTRGQQVTLRCSSQSGHNTVSWYQQALGQGPQFIFQYYREEENGRGNFPPRFSGLQFPNYSSELNVNALELDDSALYLCASSLGGESPLHFGNGTRLTVT.

V and J are TRBV6-2 or TRBV6-3 and TRBJ2-7; 8 bases match TRBD2. Germline assignment: CDR1 MNHEY and CDR2 SVGEGT. The V and J ends lost 0 bases and 6 bases, in that order; junction bases with no gene match: 4. This CDR3 has 14 amino acids. CDR3 amino acids: CASSYSSGGVEQYF. CDR3 sequence (DNA): TGTGCCAGCAGTTACTCTTCCGGGGGGGTCGAGCAGTACTTC.

This rearrangement joins TRBV4-1 to TRBJ1-5; D might be TRBD1 (5 bases). Germline CDR1 is MGHRA and CDR2 is YSYEKL. Trimming cost V 3 bases and J 0 bases, with 15 bases left between them. The CDR3 runs to 17 residues. In DNA form, the CDR3 reads TGCGCCAGCAGCCAGGGGGAGGGACTTTATAGCAATCAGCCCCAGCATTTT. This codes for CASSQGEGLYSNQPQHF.

V is TRBV3-1 (or the pseudogene TRBV3-2) and J is TRBJ2-7, with D possibly matching TRBD2 (6 bases). This CDR3 is 17 amino acids long. Germline V gene sequence: CDR1 LGHDT, CDR2 YNNKEL (reference sequence). With 2 bases removed from V and 6 bases from J, the gap between germline ends came to 23 bases. Here the CDR3 DNA reads TGTGCCAGCAGCCAATCAGCTTTGGGGGGAATCAGCCGCGAGCAGTACTTC. Residues: CASSQSALGGISREQYF.

The rearrangement links TRBV18 to TRBJ2-7; TRBD2 might be the D (5 bases). CDR3 length equals 15 residues. CDR1 and CDR2 from the germline V gene are KGHSH and LQKENI. V lost 3 bases and J lost 2, with 14 bases in between. The CDR3 region is CASSPVHHGAYEQYF. The CDR3 nucleotides are TGTGCCAGCTCACCGGTACACCACGGGGCCTACGAGCAGTACTTC.

CDR3 coding DNA: TGCGCCAGCAGCTTGGAATCGGTCTATGGCTACACCTTC. Translated: CASSLESVYGYTF. The rearrangement joins TRBV5-1 to TRBJ1-2; D call uncertain. The germline V gene has CDR1 SGHRS and CDR2 YFSETQ. The CDR3 covers 13 residues. V was pared by 0 bases and J by 4 bases, with 7 bases between. Supplemented by reference TRBV5-1 and TRBJ1-2, the full variable domain reads KAGVTQTPRYLIKTRGQQVTLSCSPISGHRSVSWYQQTPGQGLQFLFEYFSETQRNKGNFPGRFSGRQFSNSRSEMNVSTLELGDSALYLCASSLESVYGYTFGSGTRLTVV.

The V call is TRBV19, the J call TRBJ2-1, with TRBD2 matching over 10 bases. CDR3 size: 15 residues. V shed 3 bases and J 10 bases; nucleotides not matched to a gene: 9. The germline V gene has CDR1 LNHDA and CDR2 SQIVND (reference sequence). CDR3 sequence reads: CASSMVVAGGEEQFF. The CDR3 nucleotides read TGTGCCAGTAGTATGGTGGTAGCGGGGGGCGAAGAGCAGTTCTTC.

The rearrangement uses TRBV10-3 and TRBJ1-4; 8 nucleotides match TRBD1. The ends lost 7 bases at V and 5 bases at J; junction bases unmatched: 3. Germline CDR1 ENHRY, CDR2 SYGVKD. The length of the CDR3 is 13 residues. The CDR3 nucleotides read TGTGCCATCAAAGGACAGGGAAATGAAAAACTGTTTTTT. It specifies CAIKGQGNEKLFF.

This chain's CDR3 is CSVESVGGSYNEQFF. The CDR3 DNA follows: TGCAGCGTTGAGTCCGTGGGAGGCTCCTACAATGAGCAGTTCTTC. V gene TRBV29-1 combines with J gene TRBJ2-1, with D perhaps TRBD2 (6 bases). The CDR3 loop spans 15 amino acids. CDR1 is SQVTM, CDR2 ANQGSEA, per germline. Trimming stripped 3 bases from V and 0 bases from J, with 12 bases between.

This clone was seen more than once but under ten times. J is TRBJ1-3 and V is TRBV9; tentatively, D is TRBD1 (6 bases). CDR3 length: 14 amino acids. CDR1 is SGDLS and CDR2 is YYNGEE in the germline V gene. V was clipped by 0 bases and J by 5 bases, with 9 bases between them. CDR3 protein: CASSVEGGRNTIYF. CDR3 nucleotide sequence: TGTGCCAGCAGCGTAGAAGGGGGTAGAAACACCATATATTTT.

V gene TRBV28 combines with J gene TRBJ2-7; the match to TRBD1 covers 7 bases. V shed 4 bases, J shed 3 bases, and the junction held 3 bases outside the gene matches. The CDR3 is made up of 13 amino acids. Per the germline V gene, CDR1 is MDHEN and CDR2 is SYDVKM. This chain's CDR3 is CASSSGQIYEQYF. The CDR3 DNA sequence: TGTGCCAGCAGTTCGGGACAGATCTACGAGCAGTACTTC.

The chain carries TRBV18 and TRBJ1-3; D is undetermined. This CDR3 is 11 amino acids long. In germline, CDR1 is KGHSH, CDR2 LQKENI. The V end was cut by 5 bases, the J end by 4 bases, with 3 bases between. CDR3 coding DNA: TGTGCCAGCTCAGAGGGAAACACCATATATTTT. Residues: CASSEGNTIYF.

The chain joins TRBV5-1 to TRBJ1-1; tentative D call: TRBD1 (6 bases). From germline, CDR1 is SGHRS and CDR2 YFSETQ. V lost 4 bases and J 4 bases, leaving 14 bases between the germline ends. The CDR3 runs 14 residues. Here the CDR3 reads CASSLRRGGTEAFF. The CDR3 DNA reads TGCGCCAGCAGCCTGCGCAGGGGTGGCACTGAAGCTTTCTTT.

J is TRBJ2-3 and V is TRBV30, with 9 bases that match TRBD2. The junction had 8 bases not matched to a gene; V was cut back by 8 bases and J by 8 bases. The CDR3 length is 12 residues. Germline V gives CDR1 GTSNPN, CDR2 SVGIG (reference sequence). CDR3 nucleotides: TGTGCCCTATCAGCGGGGGGTGGTACGCAGTATTTT. Its translation: CALSAGGGTQYF.

V and J are TRBV7-9 and TRBJ2-7, with a possible D match to TRBD1 (5 bases). This CDR3 region has 14 residues. CDR1 and CDR2 from the germline V gene are SEHNR and FQNEAQ (reference sequence). Trimming took off 1 base at V and 7 bases at J, with 14 bases between the two ends. This CDR3 is CASSLGAGPREQYF. The CDR3 DNA reads TGTGCCAGCAGCTTAGGGGCAGGGCCACGAGAGCAGTACTTC.

A single count supports this clone. DNA for the CDR3: TGTGCCAGCAGCTACGTACAGGGGAGAAACGAGCAGTACTTC. This codes for CASSYVQGRNEQYF. V and J are TRBV5-6 and TRBJ2-7; TRBD1 aligns across 7 bases. Losses at the gene ends were 3 bases for V and 5 bases for J; bases not matched to a gene: 8. The CDR3 has 14 residues. The germline V gene encodes CDR1 SGHDT and CDR2 YYEEEE. Full variable domain (remainder filled in from reference TRBV5-6 and TRBJ2-7): DAGVTQSPTHLIKTRGQQVTLRCSPKSGHDTVSWYQQALGQGPQFIFQYYEEEERQRGNFPDRFSGHQFPNYSSELNVNALLLGDSALYLCASSYVQGRNEQYFGPGTRLTVT.

This clone was counted a single time. V usage is TRBV6-6 and J usage is TRBJ1-2; 9 nucleotides match TRBD1. Trimming removed 6 bases from V and 4 bases from J; junction bases left unmatched: 6. Germline lookup yields CDR1 MNHNY and CDR2 SVGAGI (reference sequence). This CDR3 has 14 residues. CDR3 bases: TGTGCCAGCAGGCCTGCACAGGGGGCCTATGGCTACACCTTC. Translating it yields CASRPAQGAYGYTF.

This chain joins TRBV6-5 and TRBJ1-3, with 9 bases lining up with TRBD1. Germline-derived CDR1 and CDR2 are MNHEY and SVGAGI. The CDR3 is 16 residues long. Trimming took 0 bases from V and 1 from J; bases not matched to a gene: 1. The CDR3 spells CASSYSGTGSGNTIYF. CDR3 DNA: TGTGCCAGCAGTTACTCTGGGACAGGGTCTGGAAACACCATATATTTT.

V and J are TRBV30 and TRBJ2-5; TRBD1 agrees at 9 bases. Losses at the gene ends were 7 bases for V and 3 bases for J; bases not matched to a gene: 6. The germline CDR1 and CDR2 sequences are GTSNPN and SVGIG (reference sequence). This CDR3 region has 13 residues. The CDR3 spells CASTGTGKETQYF. The CDR3 DNA follows: TGTGCCTCTACCGGGACAGGGAAAGAGACCCAGTACTTC. Variable domain in full (rest from reference TRBV30 and TRBJ2-5): SQTIHQWPATLVQPVGSPLSLECTVEGTSNPNLYWYRQAAGRGLQLLFYSVGIGQISSEVPQNLSASRPQDRQFILSSKKLLLSDSGFYLCASTGTGKETQYFGPGTRLLVL.

The chain joins TRBV3-1 (or the pseudogene TRBV3-2) to TRBJ1-2, with D unresolved. Germline V gives CDR1 LGHDT, CDR2 YNNKEL (reference sequence). The CDR3 sequence is 15 residues long. Trimming removed 3 bases at V and 4 bases at J, with 15 bases between. The CDR3 region has the DNA TGTGCCAGCAGCCACCGGGAGTACCCCGCCTATGGCTACACCTTC. Protein sequence: CASSHREYPAYGYTF.

The chain combines TRBV5-4 with TRBJ1-2; D is perhaps TRBD1 (5 bases). The CDR3 has 14 amino acids. Looked up from germline, CDR1 is SGHNT and CDR2 is YYREEE (reference sequence). The V gene lost 4 bases and the J gene lost 3 bases, with 13 bases spanning the gap. The CDR3 region has the DNA TGTGCCAGCAGCAGTCAGGGCGGTGACTATGGCTACACCTTC. Protein sequence: CASSSQGGDYGYTF.

This chain connects TRBV7-9 to TRBJ1-3; D might be TRBD1 (6 bases). The germline V and J ends were trimmed by 5 bases and 1 base, with 12 bases remaining between them. CDR3 size: 15 residues. Germline V gene sequence: CDR1 SEHNR, CDR2 FQNEAQ (reference sequence). The CDR3 loop reads CASSTTTGSGNTIYF. The CDR3 DNA reads TGTGCCAGCAGCACCACCACAGGGTCTGGAAACACCATATATTTT.

This rearrangement joins TRBV6-5 to TRBJ1-1; possibly TRBD1 for D (5 bases). Germline CDR1 is MNHEY and CDR2 is SVGAGI. V lost 1 base, J lost 1 base, and 13 bases lay in between. The CDR3 totals 16 residues. The CDR3 DNA reads as TGTGCCAGCAGTTACTATCCTACCGGGGGGAACACTGAAGCTTTCTTT. Its protein product is CASSYYPTGGNTEAFF.

This chain joins TRBV18 and TRBJ1-4; possibly TRBD1 for D (5 bases). This CDR3 region has 15 residues. Germline CDR1 KGHSH, CDR2 LQKENI. V shed 4 bases and J shed 7 bases, with 16 bases lying between them. The CDR3 spells CASSLGVQGSEKLFF. The CDR3 DNA follows: TGTGCCAGCTCACTAGGGGTGCAGGGAAGTGAAAAACTGTTTTTT.

The count of this clone is one. The V call is TRBV5-6, the J call TRBJ2-7; 8 nucleotides align to TRBD1. CDR3 length equals 13 residues. Germline CDR1 and CDR2: SGHDT and YYEEEE. V lost 7 bases to trimming and J lost 6 bases; unmatched junction nucleotides: 9. As DNA, the CDR3 is TGTGCCAGCTCACGAGACAGGGGCGGCGAGCAGTACTTC. This sequence encodes CASSRDRGGEQYF.

CDR3 protein: CASSLVRDGYTF. CDR3 sequence (DNA): TGTGCCAGCAGTTTAGTCCGGGATGGCTACACCTTC. The chain joins TRBV28 to TRBJ1-2; the D is unclear. CDR1 and CDR2 from the germline V gene are MDHEN and SYDVKM. This CDR3 region has 12 residues. Trimming left V 2 bases short and J 6 bases short, with 7 bases between.